One T cell receptor (beta chain) is described in this entry. Its antigen remains undetermined. Base qualities are not recorded, but no much larger clone differs from it by a single base. The source of the sample is a study of blood T cell repertoires in COVID-19 (dated by TCRdb to about 2020). For the wider study: The collaborator samples originated in the United States, Italy and Spain and spanned the acute and convalescent phases of COVID-19. The material from the prospective study consisted of cDNA or gDNA derived from T cells, B-cell-depleted T cells, or PBMCs. Deeply sampled blood TCRbeta repertoires from subjects exposed to, actively infected with, or recovered from COVID-19 were included in the dataset. The repertoires were made available in a free public database intended to serve as a resource for research on the immune response to SARS-CoV-2. Samples came from the ongoing ImmuneRACE study (first 160 participants) plus 1,254 subjects from 6 global collaborators. Nearly every sample came with metadata listing a de-identified subject ID, COVID-19 status, age in years and sex. Where HLA class I and class II types were available, the types were taken from metadata supplied by the sample provider, not from assay-based typing.

Study-level results and caveats: Clinical and demographic metadata were provided uncurated, with the amount varying by source and participant.

Collaborating institutions collected whole blood in K2EDTA tubes following their own protocols. For TCRbeta analysis, collaborators shipped samples in one of three forms: frozen whole blood, isolated PBMCs, or DNA extracted from either of those sample types. TCRbeta CDR3 regions were amplified from genomic DNA by means of the immunoSEQ Assay, a bias-controlled multiplex PCR. The original pipeline was this. The number of nucleated cells in each sample was estimated from the amplification of reference gene primers within the assay. To quantify the absolute abundance of each unique TCRbeta CDR3 rearrangement, sequence reads were collapsed and filtered. For each sample, productive Simpson clonality was calculated as the square root of Simpson's diversity index across productive rearrangements. TCRdb took over this immuneACCESS table, retaining in-frame rearrangements with V and J assigned. Such tables are incomplete; in checked studies, under half of the missing clones stem from an unresolved V gene, and the remainder is unexplained. The V and J calls and clone size come from that table; D and trimming were worked out from the DNA. This sample comprises some 56,000 clones, about 73% of them detected only once. About 17% of the sample is taken by the ten largest.

Sample: peripheral blood. The receptor was isolated from a woman between 45 and 60 years old with active or convalescent COVID-19.

The CDR3 region has the sequence CASSSSGAHNEQFF. The nucleotide sequence reads TGTGCCAGCAGTTCGAGCGGGGCCCACAATGAGCAGTTCTTC. The rearranged chain carries TRBV6-2 or TRBV6-3 and TRBJ2-1; 7 middle bases align to TRBD2. CDR1 and CDR2, per the germline V gene, are MNHEY and SVGEGT. The CDR3 contains 14 residues, cysteine and phenylalanine counted. Only CDR3 DNA remains: 42 bases, in frame from the first base. The germline V and J ends show losses of 4 bases and 5 bases respectively, and no gene match explains 5 bases of the junction.